These 26 T cell receptor beta chains originate from one sample sequenced in a study of Ad26.COV2.S vaccination and SARS-CoV-2 variants. Only in-frame clones appear in the TCRdb table, and some are missing; sequencing was by immunoSEQ multiplex PCR. The sample shows over 450,000 clones, approximately 90% of them seen only once. Treatment specified: some 19 received Ad26.COV2.S at low or high dose, single or two shots; 5 received placebo; per-sample allocation not given. Sampling happened 63 days after the first vaccine or placebo injection. The sequencing used peripheral blood, collected in a trial of Ad26.COV2.S vaccine versus placebo. These receptors came from a person between 18 and 60 years old who received the Ad26.COV2.S COVID-19 vaccine or a placebo.

The chain combines TRBV2 with TRBJ2-7; 7 bases are a match to TRBD2. CDR1 is SNHLY and CDR2 is FYNNEI in the germline V gene. CDR3 length equals 15 residues. The J segment lost 5 bases and the V segment lost 6 bases, leaving 13 bases of the junction unmatched. The CDR3 here is CASSAGTTWTHEQYF. The CDR3 DNA reads as TGTGCCAGCAGCGCCGGGACTACGTGGACCCACGAGCAGTACTTC.

The gene calls are TRBV2 and TRBJ1-2; 7 bases match TRBD1. Germline V gene data show CDR1 as SNHLY and CDR2 as FYNNEI. This CDR3 is 14 amino acids long. The trim removed 5 bases at V and 6 bases at J, leaving 9 bases unmatched. The CDR3 spells CASSYRGLNDGYTF. In DNA form, the CDR3 reads TGTGCCAGCAGTTACAGGGGATTAAATGATGGCTACACCTTC. Combining the CDR3 with reference TRBV2 and TRBJ1-2 gives the whole variable domain EPEVTQTPSHQVTQMGQEVILRCVPISNHLYFYWYRQILGQKVEFLVSFYNNEISEKSEIFDDQFSVERPDGSNFTLKIRSTKLEDSAMYFCASSYRGLNDGYTFGSGTRLTVV.

This clone was observed a handful of times. The gene calls are TRBV4-2 and TRBJ2-7, with 9 bases matching TRBD1. The junction had 7 bases not matched to a gene; V was cut back by 0 bases and J by 4 bases. The length of the CDR3 is 16 residues. Germline V gene sequence: CDR1 LGHNA, CDR2 YNFKEQ. In DNA form, the CDR3 reads TGTGCCAGCAGCCAAGATTACGGGACAGGGATATACGAGCAGTACTTC. This translates into CASSQDYGTGIYEQYF.

This chain uses TRBV19 with TRBJ1-1; D perhaps matches TRBD1 (5 bases). This CDR3 spans 14 amino acids. From germline, CDR1 is LNHDA and CDR2 SQIVND (reference sequence). Trimming stripped 1 base from V and 5 bases from J, with 11 bases between. For the CDR3, the DNA is TGTGCCAGTAGTATAGTTACCGGGGCTACTGAAGCTTTCTTT. Translating gives CASSIVTGATEAFF. Full variable domain (outside the CDR3, taken from reference TRBV19 and TRBJ1-1): DGGITQSPKYLFRKEGQNVTLSCEQNLNHDAMYWYRQDPGQGLRLIYYSQIVNDFQKGDIAEGYSVSREKKESFPLTVTSAQKNPTAFYLCASSIVTGATEAFFGQGTRLTVV.

The rearrangement links TRBV30 to TRBJ1-2; a possible D gene is TRBD1 (5 bases). CDR1 and CDR2 (germline): GTSNPN, SVGIG (reference sequence). The CDR3 has 13 amino acids. The V gene lost 2 bases and the J gene lost 3 bases, with 10 bases spanning the gap. The CDR3 DNA is TGTGCCTGGAGTTCGGGGACCCACTATGGCTACACCTTC. It specifies CAWSSGTHYGYTF. The entire variable domain, with the rest obtained from reference TRBV30 and TRBJ1-2, is as follows: SQTIHQWPATLVQPVGSPLSLECTVEGTSNPNLYWYRQAAGRGLQLLFYSVGIGQISSEVPQNLSASRPQDRQFILSSKKLLLSDSGFYLCAWSSGTHYGYTFGSGTRLTVV.

Note on this clone: Other DNA sequences in the same sample also yield this CDR3. The chain uses TRBV11-2 and TRBJ1-2; the D gene is possibly TRBD1 (5 bases). This CDR3 comprises 13 residues. In germline, CDR1 is SGHAT, CDR2 FQNNGV. Trimming removed 5 bases from V and 1 base from J, with 8 bases in between. As DNA, the CDR3 is TGTGCCAGCAGCCTCGACAGTAACTATGGCTACACCTTC. It specifies CASSLDSNYGYTF.

The chain recombines TRBV15 with TRBJ2-3; perhaps D is TRBD1 or TRBD2 (6 bases each). Germline loops: CDR1 LNHNV, CDR2 YYDKDF (reference sequence). Trimming removed 4 bases from V and 5 bases from J, with 19 bases in between. This CDR3 comprises 16 residues. The CDR3 spells CATSKGGPSLKDTQYF. CDR3 coding DNA: TGTGCCACCAGCAAGGGGGGACCGTCACTCAAAGATACGCAGTATTTT.

The gene calls are TRBV6-6 and TRBJ1-4; tentatively, D is TRBD1 (5 bases). CDR1 is MNHNY, CDR2 SVGAGI, per germline (reference sequence). This CDR3 has 14 amino acids. V was cut by 4 bases and J by 5 bases, with 11 bases left in between. DNA of the CDR3: TGTGCCAGCAGTTGGGGGTTAGGGAATGAAAAACTGTTTTTT. As protein: CASSWGLGNEKLFF.

The chain carries TRBV18 and TRBJ1-2; TRBD1 is a possible D gene (5 bases). CDR1 and CDR2 (germline): KGHSH, LQKENI. CDR3 length equals 15 residues. V gave up 3 bases and J gave up 5 bases, with 16 bases separating them. The CDR3 protein is CASSPPGTRRYGYTF. The CDR3 bases are TGTGCCAGCTCACCCCCCGGGACGAGGCGGTATGGCTACACCTTC.

This rearrangement joins TRBV2 to TRBJ1-5; TRBD1 matches 7 bases. In germline, CDR1 is SNHLY, CDR2 FYNNEI. This CDR3 is 15 amino acids long. After removal of 6 bases from V and 4 bases from J, the junction contained 9 bases not matched to a gene. The CDR3 loop reads CASRPGPGQNQPQHF. CDR3 DNA: TGTGCCAGCAGACCGGGACCGGGACAGAATCAGCCCCAGCATTTT.

The V call is TRBV25-1, the J call TRBJ2-3; D gene uncertain. The CDR3 is 15 residues long. The V end was cut by 2 bases, the J end by 3 bases, with 12 bases between. The V gene's germline CDR1 is MGHDK and CDR2 SYGVNS. This CDR3 reads CASSERLWYTDTQYF. The CDR3 DNA sequence: TGTGCCAGCAGTGAACGTTTGTGGTATACAGATACGCAGTATTTT.

This chain links TRBV2 with TRBJ2-2; D is possibly TRBD2 (5 bases). V lost 8 bases and J 3 bases, leaving 10 bases between the germline ends. Germline CDR1 is SNHLY and CDR2 is FYNNEI. The CDR3 contains 13 residues. The chain's CDR3 is CASGGLYTGELFF. DNA for the CDR3: TGTGCCAGCGGAGGACTGTACACCGGGGAGCTGTTTTTT.

The J gene is TRBJ2-2, the V gene TRBV7-9, with TRBD2 as a possible D gene (6 bases). V was shortened by 3 bases and J by 5 bases, with 7 bases between the two germline ends. The CDR3 is 13 residues long. Germline V lookup: CDR1 SEHNR, CDR2 FQNEAQ (reference sequence). The CDR3 DNA reads as TGTGCCAGCAGCTTTCGGGGGACCGGGGAGCTGTTTTTT. This encodes CASSFRGTGELFF.

CDR3 nucleotides: TGCAGCGTTGAATTGGGAGGAGGAAACACCATATATTTT. As protein: CSVELGGGNTIYF. This chain links TRBV29-1 with TRBJ1-3; D is unresolved. The CDR3 has 13 residues. Per the germline V gene, CDR1 is SQVTM and CDR2 is ANQGSEA. Trimming cost V 2 bases and J 4 bases, with 9 bases left between them.

The rearrangement links TRBV4-1 to TRBJ2-7; D is possibly TRBD1 (5 bases). In germline, CDR1 is MGHRA, CDR2 YSYEKL. The CDR3 is made up of 14 amino acids. The V end was cut by 1 base, the J end by 1 base, with 8 bases between. This CDR3 is CASSQGQLSYEQYF. The CDR3 nucleotides read TGCGCCAGCAGCCAAGGACAGCTTTCCTACGAGCAGTACTTC.

This clone was seen a few times. This chain links TRBV30 with TRBJ1-3; D uncertain. The V end was cut by 0 bases, the J end by 8 bases, with 11 bases between. The CDR3 is made up of 13 amino acids. Germline V gene lookup returns CDR1 GTSNPN and CDR2 SVGIG (reference sequence). The CDR3 reads CAWSVPALYTIYF. In nucleotides, the CDR3 is TGTGCCTGGAGTGTACCTGCACTCTACACCATATATTTT.

The chain recombines TRBV5-4 with TRBJ2-6; 11 nucleotides match TRBD2. Trimming took 2 bases from V and 2 from J; bases not matched to a gene: 6. The CDR3 extends over 18 amino acids. Germline lookup yields CDR1 SGHNT and CDR2 YYREEE (reference sequence). The CDR3 sequence: CASSFYPSGGTGANVLTF. CDR3 sequence (DNA): TGTGCCAGCAGCTTTTATCCTAGCGGGGGGACTGGGGCCAACGTCCTGACTTTC.

This chain uses TRBV9 with TRBJ1-1; possibly TRBD1 for D (5 bases). V lost 3 bases and J 0 bases, leaving 9 bases between the germline ends. There are 14 residues in the CDR3. In germline, CDR1 is SGDLS, CDR2 YYNGEE. CDR3 sequence (DNA): TGTGCCAGCAGCGGGGGACTGATGAACACTGAAGCTTTCTTT. Translated, it gives CASSGGLMNTEAFF.

The CDR3 is CASGLDRAYEQYF. DNA for the CDR3: TGTGCCAGCGGCTTGGACAGGGCCTACGAGCAGTACTTC. This chain uses TRBV2 with TRBJ2-7; TRBD1 aligns across 8 bases. V lost 8 bases and J lost 2; bases outside the gene matches: 5. The CDR3 extends over 13 amino acids. Germline V gene data show CDR1 as SNHLY and CDR2 as FYNNEI.

In this sample, this clone turned up a few times. This rearrangement joins TRBV10-3 to TRBJ2-4, with 8 bases fitting TRBD2. CDR1 and CDR2 (germline): ENHRY, SYGVKD. V dropped 3 bases and J dropped 8; count of bases not matched to a gene: 12. The CDR3 runs 16 residues. Here the CDR3 reads CAISDPRAGGGDIQYF. The CDR3 DNA follows: TGTGCCATCAGTGATCCTCGGGCGGGAGGTGGGGACATTCAGTACTTC.

V and J are TRBV5-1 and TRBJ2-7; no clear D. The V gene lost 1 base and the J gene lost 5 bases, with 4 bases spanning the gap. This CDR3 spans 11 amino acids. In germline, CDR1 is SGHRS, CDR2 YFSETQ. In DNA form, the CDR3 reads TGCGCCAGCAGCTTGCGGGACGAGCAGTACTTC. The encoded protein is CASSLRDEQYF.

The J gene is TRBJ2-1, the V gene TRBV24-1; TRBD1 agrees at 8 bases. The CDR3 has 15 amino acids. V dropped 4 bases and J dropped 9; count of bases not matched to a gene: 10. The germline CDR1 and CDR2 sequences are KGHDR and SFDVKD. The CDR3 bases are TGTGCCACCAGTGACGGGACAGATACAGGGGGTGAGCAGTTCTTC. Its translation is CATSDGTDTGGEQFF.

The genes are TRBV6-5 and TRBJ1-6, with D tentatively TRBD1 (5 bases). Germline CDR1 MNHEY, CDR2 SVGAGI. The CDR3 totals 16 residues. V was trimmed by 0 bases and J by 10 bases, leaving 16 bases between them. The CDR3 loop is CASSYSSAGGRSPLHF. In nucleotides, the CDR3 is TGTGCCAGCAGTTACTCTTCCGCGGGGGGGAGATCACCCCTCCACTTT.

The chain employs TRBV4-3 and TRBJ2-1; 9 bases align to TRBD1. The CDR3 length is 16 residues. With V trimmed by 2 bases and J by 2 bases, 4 bases remained unmatched. The V gene's germline CDR1 is LGHNA and CDR2 YSLEER. In nucleotides, the CDR3 is TGCGCCAGCAGCCAATTTCGGGACAGGGCCTACAATGAGCAGTTCTTC. The encoded protein is CASSQFRDRAYNEQFF.

The chain links TRBV7-9 to TRBJ1-2; D remains ambiguous. Germline CDR1 is SEHNR and CDR2 is FQNEAQ (reference sequence). V shed 1 base and J shed 2 bases, with 8 bases lying between them. The length of the CDR3 is 14 residues. DNA of the CDR3: TGTGCCAGCAGCTTAGACAGATACAACTATGGCTACACCTTC. Its protein is CASSLDRYNYGYTF.

This rearrangement joins TRBV19 to TRBJ2-5, with D possibly matching TRBD1 (5 bases). This CDR3 spans 15 amino acids. The V end lost 6 bases, the J end lost 5 bases, and 19 bases lay between the germline ends. Germline V gene sequence: CDR1 LNHDA, CDR2 SQIVND (reference sequence). The CDR3 nucleotides read TGTGCCAGTAGCGCCTGGGGCCGGCTCGGGGAGACCCAGTACTTC. It specifies CASSAWGRLGETQYF.